Shown below are 23 T cell receptor beta chains from a single sample sequenced in a study of CD8+CD57+ T cells in acquired aplastic anemia. Individuals selected for sequencing had exhibited CD8+CD57+ cell expansion on flow cytometry. Genomic DNA constituted the template upon which TCR beta VDJ and CDR3 profiling was performed. TCRdb reanalysed the reads using MiXCR and keeps one entry per CDR3 protein. Found here are over 250,000 distinct CDR3 sequences, under 65% of them singletons; the top ten hold approximately 1.2%. The sequenced material came from sorted CD4+, CD8+, or CD8+CD57+ T cells (not recorded which) from PBMCs. Receptors originate from a human donor with aplastic anemia.

The chain employs TRBV29-1 and TRBJ1-3, with D perhaps TRBD1 (5 bases). This CDR3 region has 11 residues. CDR1 and CDR2 (germline): SQVTM, ANQGSEA. CDR3 sequence: CTGGSGNTIYF. In nucleotides, the CDR3 is TGCACCGGGGGTTCTGGAAACACCATATATTTT.

The chain is built from TRBV20-1 and TRBJ1-2; D might be TRBD1 (5 bases). Germline V gene sequence: CDR1 DFQATT, CDR2 SNEGSKA (reference sequence). Trimming cost V 1 base and J 1 base, with 19 bases left between them. This CDR3 spans 17 amino acids. The CDR3 DNA is TGCAGTGCTAGAGCTGACGGGGCAGTTATGGGTAACTATGGCTACACCTTC. Translated: CSARADGAVMGNYGYTF.

This clonotype was seen repeatedly, ten times or more. The CDR3 spells CASSRDSRTDTQYF. CDR3 nucleotides: TGCGCCAGCAGCCGGGACTCCCGCACAGATACGCAGTATTTT. The chain has TRBV5-1 and TRBJ2-3; D is possibly TRBD2 (6 bases). Germline lookup yields CDR1 SGHRS and CDR2 YFSETQ. The CDR3 length is 14 residues. The ends were cut back, 4 bases at V and 1 base at J, with 10 bases in the middle.

In this sample, this clonotype turned up many times. This rearrangement joins TRBV5-6 to TRBJ2-1, with D perhaps assigned TRBD1 or TRBD2 (6 bases each). Germline values: CDR1 SGHDT, CDR2 YYEEEE. Trimming shortened V by 4 bases and J by 9 bases, and 8 bases separated the two germline ends. The CDR3 length is 11 residues. This chain's CDR3 is CASSKGGEQFF. The CDR3 DNA reads as TGTGCCAGCAGCAAGGGGGGTGAGCAGTTCTTC.

The chain combines TRBV10-2 with TRBJ2-1, with D possibly matching TRBD2 (5 bases). The CDR3 spans 12 residues. Germline CDR1 is WSHSY and CDR2 is SAAADI. Trimming pared 8 bases from V and 7 bases from J, leaving 12 bases between. The CDR3 loop reads CASARTGNEQFF. As DNA, the CDR3 is TGCGCCAGCGCTCGGACTGGGAATGAGCAGTTCTTC.

This clonotype came up a few times. The rearrangement uses TRBV7-3 and TRBJ1-3; D gene ambiguous. Trimming removed 5 bases from V and 0 bases from J, with 11 bases in between. The CDR3 length is 15 residues. CDR1 and CDR2 (germline): SGHTA, FQGTGA. In nucleotides, the CDR3 is TGTGCCAGCAGCCAGGACGGTATCTCTGGAAACACCATATATTTT. It encodes CASSQDGISGNTIYF.

The rearrangement uses TRBV2 and TRBJ1-5; D not certain. The CDR3 runs 12 residues. V was pared by 5 bases and J by 5 bases, with 7 bases between. CDR1 is SNHLY, CDR2 FYNNEI, per germline. The CDR3 nucleotides read TGTGCCAGCAGTCCGTGGGATCAGCCCCAGCATTTT. Amino acids: CASSPWDQPQHF.

The chain employs TRBV19 and TRBJ2-2; 8 nucleotides line up with TRBD2. The CDR3 loop spans 16 amino acids. CDR1 is LNHDA, CDR2 SQIVND, per germline (reference sequence). Unmatched junction bases numbered 16, after V lost 11 bases and J lost 5 bases. This CDR3 reads CAGSPKLADLTGELFF. Written as DNA, the CDR3 is TGTGCCGGCTCGCCCAAACTAGCGGACCTTACCGGGGAGCTGTTTTTT.

This chain connects TRBV20-1 to TRBJ2-1; D not certain. CDR1 and CDR2 (germline): DFQATT, SNEGSKA (reference sequence). The CDR3 length is 11 residues. Trimming left V 0 bases short and J 4 bases short, with 1 base between. CDR3 sequence (DNA): TGCAGTGCTAGAGAATACAATGAGCAGTTCTTC. Its protein product is CSAREYNEQFF.

This clonotype was counted only a few times. This sequence joins TRBV10-3 and TRBJ2-7; the match to TRBD1 covers 10 bases. From germline, CDR1 is ENHRY and CDR2 SYGVKD. The CDR3 consists of 15 residues. With V trimmed by 2 bases and J by 3 bases, 4 bases remained unmatched. The CDR3, as DNA: TGTGCCATCAGTGAGGGGACAGGGGTTCTCTACGAGCAGTACTTC. Amino acid sequence: CAISEGTGVLYEQYF.

This sequence joins TRBV5-1 and TRBJ2-1; perhaps TRBD2 as D (5 bases). The CDR3 has 15 residues. V shed 4 bases and J shed 6 bases, with 17 bases lying between them. Looked up from germline, CDR1 is SGHRS and CDR2 is YFSETQ. CDR3 in amino acids: CASSGGSTPSNEQFF. CDR3 coding DNA: TGCGCCAGCAGCGGAGGCTCGACCCCTTCCAATGAGCAGTTCTTC.

Ten or more counts support this clonotype. The chain recombines TRBV24-1 with TRBJ2-5, with 10 positions matching TRBD2. Germline loops: CDR1 KGHDR, CDR2 SFDVKD. V trimming: 2 bases; J trimming: 3 bases; junction bases outside the gene matches: 5. The CDR3 totals 16 residues. CDR3 sequence reads: CATSDSSGGAKETQYF. CDR3 sequence (DNA): TGTGCCACCAGTGATTCCAGCGGGGGGGCCAAAGAGACCCAGTACTTC.

In its sample, this clonotype was seen many times. The chain joins TRBV19 to TRBJ2-3, with 8 bases identical to TRBD1. The length of the CDR3 is 14 residues. Per germline, CDR1 LNHDA and CDR2 SQIVND (reference sequence). The J segment lost 0 bases and the V segment lost 9 bases, leaving 5 bases of the junction unmatched. The DNA for the CDR3 is TGTGCCAGCATCGACAGGGGTAGCACAGATACGCAGTATTTT. Its protein product is CASIDRGSTDTQYF.

This clonotype has at least ten counts. V gene TRBV11-3 combines with J gene TRBJ2-2; the match to TRBD1 covers 7 bases. The CDR3 has 13 residues. The V segment lost 5 bases and the J segment 6 bases; nucleotides outside the gene matches: 3. From germline, CDR1 is SGHNT and CDR2 YENEEA. CDR3 coding DNA: TGTGCCAGCAGCAAGACAGGGTCCGGGGAGCTGTTTTTT. It specifies CASSKTGSGELFF.

The chain employs TRBV29-1 and TRBJ2-3; TRBD1 matches 10 bases. CDR3 size: 11 residues. Unmatched junction bases numbered 4, after V lost 4 bases and J lost 12 bases. Germline V gene lookup returns CDR1 SQVTM and CDR2 ANQGSEA. The DNA for the CDR3 is TGCAGCGTTGGCGGGACAGGGGTTCAGTATTTT. It codes for CSVGGTGVQYF.

The gene calls are TRBV24-1 and TRBJ1-4, with TRBD1 matching 8 bases. Germline CDR1 KGHDR, CDR2 SFDVKD. The CDR3 sequence is 15 residues long. The V segment lost 3 bases and the J segment 8 bases; nucleotides outside the gene matches: 7. The CDR3: CATSDPQGAGEKLFF. In DNA, the CDR3 is TGTGCCACCAGTGATCCCCAGGGGGCAGGCGAAAAACTGTTTTTT.

Note on this clonotype: With a much larger clone just one base away, this may be a read error. The chain joins TRBV2 to TRBJ1-5; D possibly corresponds to TRBD1 (5 bases). Trimming removed 8 bases at V and 5 bases at J, with 13 bases between. CDR1 is SNHLY and CDR2 is FYNNEI in the germline V gene. This CDR3 contains 13 residues. In nucleotides, the CDR3 is TGTGCCAGCTCTAGCGGCAGGGATCAGCCCCAGCATTTT. It encodes CASSSGRDQPQHF. Together with reference TRBV2 and TRBJ1-5, the CDR3 gives the full variable domain: EPEVTQTPSHQVTQMGQEVILRCVPISNHLYFYWYRQILGQKVEFLVSFYNNEISEKSEIFDDQFSVERPDGSNFTLKIRSTKLEDSAMYFCASSSGRDQPQHFGDGTRLSIL.

The V gene is TRBV10-3, the J gene TRBJ1-1; the D gene is possibly TRBD1 (6 bases). Germline CDR1 reads ENHRY; CDR2 reads SYGVKD. The CDR3 spans 13 residues. With 6 bases removed from V and 4 bases from J, the gap between germline ends came to 12 bases. The CDR3 nucleotides read TGTGCCATCAGCACAGGGTCCCCCACTGAAGCTTTCTTT. It translates to CAISTGSPTEAFF.

The CDR3 region is CSARGGGRTLQETQYF. Here the CDR3 DNA reads TGCAGTGCTAGGGGGGGTGGACGGACACTCCAAGAGACCCAGTACTTC. The genes are TRBV20-1 and TRBJ2-5; TRBD2 might be the D (6 bases). The CDR3 contains 16 residues. V gave up 3 bases and J gave up 1 base, with 18 bases separating them. The germline V gene encodes CDR1 DFQATT and CDR2 SNEGSKA (reference sequence).

This clonotype occurred a few times. This CDR3 reads CASRGAGGYSYEQYF. The CDR3 DNA follows: TGTGCCAGCAGGGGAGCGGGGGGGTACTCCTACGAGCAGTACTTC. The chain carries TRBV2 and TRBJ2-7, with 10 bases aligning to TRBD2. CDR1 and CDR2 from the germline V gene are SNHLY and FYNNEI. V lost 6 bases, J lost 0 bases, and 5 bases stayed unmatched. There are 15 residues in the CDR3.

The gene calls are TRBV19 and TRBJ2-1, with TRBD2 matching 9 bases. V trimming: 3 bases; J trimming: 7 bases; junction bases outside the gene matches: 13. This CDR3 region has 17 residues. Germline lookup yields CDR1 LNHDA and CDR2 SQIVND (reference sequence). CDR3 in DNA: TGTGCCAGTAGTATTTTGGGCGGGAGGGCCTCAGGGAATGAGCAGTTCTTC. Amino acid sequence: CASSILGGRASGNEQFF.

The chain employs TRBV7-9 and TRBJ2-7; tentatively, D is TRBD1 (6 bases). V lost 5 bases and J 5 bases, leaving 19 bases between the germline ends. Germline assignment: CDR1 SEHNR and CDR2 FQNEAQ (reference sequence). This CDR3 spans 15 amino acids. The CDR3 DNA sequence: TGTGCCAGCAGCCCGCTGTTCACAGGGACCAACGAGCAGTACTTC. Amino acid sequence: CASSPLFTGTNEQYF.

This clonotype was recorded at least ten times. This chain joins TRBV20-1 and TRBJ2-3; 10 bases line up with TRBD2. The CDR3 runs 14 residues. Germline CDR1 is DFQATT and CDR2 is SNEGSKA (reference sequence). The junction had 4 bases not matched to a gene; V was cut back by 5 bases and J by 2 bases. DNA for the CDR3: TGCAGTGCTCAACTAGCGGGGATCACAGATACGCAGTATTTT. Translating gives CSAQLAGITDTQYF.